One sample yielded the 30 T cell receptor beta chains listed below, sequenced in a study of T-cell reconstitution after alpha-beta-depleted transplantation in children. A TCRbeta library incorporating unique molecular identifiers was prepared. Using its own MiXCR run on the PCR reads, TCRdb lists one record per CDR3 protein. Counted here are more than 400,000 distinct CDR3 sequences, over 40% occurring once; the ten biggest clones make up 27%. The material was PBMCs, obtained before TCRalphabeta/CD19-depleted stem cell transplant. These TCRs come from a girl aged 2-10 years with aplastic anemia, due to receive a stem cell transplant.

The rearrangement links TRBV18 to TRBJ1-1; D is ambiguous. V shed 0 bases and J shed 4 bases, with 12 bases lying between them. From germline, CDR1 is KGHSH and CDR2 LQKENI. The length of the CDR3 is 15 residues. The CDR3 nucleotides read TGTGCCAGCTCACCACCAGGCCATGCGCGCACTGAAGCTTTCTTT. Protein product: CASSPPGHARTEAFF.

CDR3 in amino acids: CSARDLRGRLDTQYF. The CDR3 DNA reads as TGCAGTGCTAGAGATTTAAGAGGGAGACTAGATACGCAGTATTTT. This chain links TRBV20-1 with TRBJ2-3; possibly TRBD2 for D (5 bases). There are 15 residues in the CDR3. Looked up from germline, CDR1 is DFQATT and CDR2 is SNEGSKA (reference sequence). Between the trimmed V and J ends, which lost 0 bases and 5 bases, there was a span of 15 bases.

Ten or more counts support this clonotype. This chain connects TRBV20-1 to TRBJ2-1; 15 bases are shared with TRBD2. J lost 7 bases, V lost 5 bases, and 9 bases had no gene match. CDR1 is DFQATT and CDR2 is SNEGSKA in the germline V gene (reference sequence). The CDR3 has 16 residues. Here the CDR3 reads CSARLGLAGGGNEQFF. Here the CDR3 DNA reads TGCAGTGCTCGCCTAGGACTAGCGGGAGGGGGGAATGAGCAGTTCTTC.

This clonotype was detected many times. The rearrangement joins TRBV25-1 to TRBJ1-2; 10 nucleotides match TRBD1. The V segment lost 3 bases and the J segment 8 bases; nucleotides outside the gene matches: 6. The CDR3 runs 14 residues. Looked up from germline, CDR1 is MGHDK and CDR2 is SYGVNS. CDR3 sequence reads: CASSEAGTGAGYTF. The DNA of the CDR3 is TGTGCCAGCAGTGAGGCCGGGACAGGGGCCGGCTACACCTTC.

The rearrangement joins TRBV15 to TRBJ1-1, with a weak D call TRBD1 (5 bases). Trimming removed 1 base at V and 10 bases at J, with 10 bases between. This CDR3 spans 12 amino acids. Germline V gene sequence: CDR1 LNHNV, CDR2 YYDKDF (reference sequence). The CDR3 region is CATSRVDGAAFF. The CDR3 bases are TGTGCCACCAGCAGAGTGGATGGGGCAGCTTTCTTT.

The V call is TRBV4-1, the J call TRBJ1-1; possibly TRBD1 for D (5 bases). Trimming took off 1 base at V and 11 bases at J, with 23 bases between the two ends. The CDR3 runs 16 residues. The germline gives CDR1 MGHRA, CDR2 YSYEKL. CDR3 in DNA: TGCGCCAGCAGCCAAGTCACAATGTTAAGGGAACGGGGCGCTTTCTTT. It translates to CASSQVTMLRERGAFF.

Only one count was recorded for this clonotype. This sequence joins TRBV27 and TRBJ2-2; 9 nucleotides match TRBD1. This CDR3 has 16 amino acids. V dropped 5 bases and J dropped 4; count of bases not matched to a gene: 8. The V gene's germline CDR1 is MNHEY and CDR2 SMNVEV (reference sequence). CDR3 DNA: TGTGCCAGCAGTATGGACAGGGGAATCCCCACCGGGGAGCTGTTTTTT. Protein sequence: CASSMDRGIPTGELFF.

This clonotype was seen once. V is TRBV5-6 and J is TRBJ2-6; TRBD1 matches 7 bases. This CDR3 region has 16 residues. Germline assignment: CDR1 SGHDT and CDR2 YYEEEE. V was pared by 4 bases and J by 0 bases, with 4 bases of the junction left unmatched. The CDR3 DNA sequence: TGTGCCAGCAGCCTGGACAGGAACTCTGGGGCCAACGTCCTGACTTTC. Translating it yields CASSLDRNSGANVLTF.

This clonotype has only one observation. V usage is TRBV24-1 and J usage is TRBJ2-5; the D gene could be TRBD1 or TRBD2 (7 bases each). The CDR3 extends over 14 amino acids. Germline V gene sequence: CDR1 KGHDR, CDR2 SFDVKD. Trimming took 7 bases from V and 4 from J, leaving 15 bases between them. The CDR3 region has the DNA TGTGCCACCAGCGAAGCAGGGGGGGCAGAGACCCAGTACTTC. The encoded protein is CATSEAGGAETQYF.

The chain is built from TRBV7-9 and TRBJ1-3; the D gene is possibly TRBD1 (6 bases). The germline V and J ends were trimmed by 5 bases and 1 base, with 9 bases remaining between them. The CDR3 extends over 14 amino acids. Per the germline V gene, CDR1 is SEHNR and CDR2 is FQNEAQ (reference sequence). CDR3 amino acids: CASSMTGSGNTIYF. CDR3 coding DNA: TGTGCCAGCAGCATGACAGGTTCTGGAAACACCATATATTTT.

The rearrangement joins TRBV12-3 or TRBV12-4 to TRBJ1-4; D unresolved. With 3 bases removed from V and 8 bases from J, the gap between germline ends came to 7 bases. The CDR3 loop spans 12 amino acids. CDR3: CASSFGEEKLFF. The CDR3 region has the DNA TGTGCCAGCAGTTTTGGGGAAGAAAAACTGTTTTTT.

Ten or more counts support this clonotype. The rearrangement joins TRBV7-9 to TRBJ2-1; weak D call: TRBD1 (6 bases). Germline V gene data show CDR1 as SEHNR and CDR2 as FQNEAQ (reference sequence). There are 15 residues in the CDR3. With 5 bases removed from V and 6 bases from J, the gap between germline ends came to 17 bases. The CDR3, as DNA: TGTGCCAGCAGCCAGAGTGAGACAGGAGCCAATGAGCAGTTCTTC. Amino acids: CASSQSETGANEQFF.

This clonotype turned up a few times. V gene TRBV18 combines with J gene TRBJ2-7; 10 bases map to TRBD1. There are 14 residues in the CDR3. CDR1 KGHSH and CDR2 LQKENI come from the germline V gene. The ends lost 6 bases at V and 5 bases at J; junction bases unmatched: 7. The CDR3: CASSLRTGGHEQYF. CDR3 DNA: TGTGCCAGCTCGCTCAGGACAGGGGGACACGAGCAGTACTTC.

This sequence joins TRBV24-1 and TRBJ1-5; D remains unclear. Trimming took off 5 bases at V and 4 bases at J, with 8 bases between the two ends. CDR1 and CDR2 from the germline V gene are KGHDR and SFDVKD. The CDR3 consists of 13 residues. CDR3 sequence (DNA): TGTGCCACCAGTGTCCGGGAGAATCAGCCCCAGCATTTT. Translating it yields CATSVRENQPQHF.

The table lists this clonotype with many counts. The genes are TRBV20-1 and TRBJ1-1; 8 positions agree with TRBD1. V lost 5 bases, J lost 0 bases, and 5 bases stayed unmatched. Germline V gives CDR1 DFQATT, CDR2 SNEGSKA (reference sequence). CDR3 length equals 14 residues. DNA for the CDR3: TGCAGTGCTTACGACAGGGGAGTGAACACTGAAGCTTTCTTT. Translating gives CSAYDRGVNTEAFF.

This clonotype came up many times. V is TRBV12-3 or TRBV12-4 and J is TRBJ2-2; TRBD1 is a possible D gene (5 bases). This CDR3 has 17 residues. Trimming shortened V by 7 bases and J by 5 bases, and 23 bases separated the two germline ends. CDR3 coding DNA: TGTGCCAGCACCCACTTTTCGGGCAGGGTATGGACCGGGGAGCTGTTTTTT. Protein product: CASTHFSGRVWTGELFF.

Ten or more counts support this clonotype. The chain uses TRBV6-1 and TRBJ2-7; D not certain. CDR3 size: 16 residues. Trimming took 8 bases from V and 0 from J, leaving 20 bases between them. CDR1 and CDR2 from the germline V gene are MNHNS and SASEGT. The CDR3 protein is CASLPHDLASSYEQYF. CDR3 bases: TGTGCCAGCCTTCCGCATGACCTCGCAAGCTCCTACGAGCAGTACTTC.

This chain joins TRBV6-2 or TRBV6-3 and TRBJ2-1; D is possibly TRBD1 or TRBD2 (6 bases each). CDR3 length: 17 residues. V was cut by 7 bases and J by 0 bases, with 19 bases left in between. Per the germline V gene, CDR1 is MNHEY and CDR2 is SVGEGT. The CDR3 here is CASTSFLRGASYNEQFF. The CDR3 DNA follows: TGTGCCAGCACCTCCTTCTTGAGGGGGGCCTCCTACAATGAGCAGTTCTTC.

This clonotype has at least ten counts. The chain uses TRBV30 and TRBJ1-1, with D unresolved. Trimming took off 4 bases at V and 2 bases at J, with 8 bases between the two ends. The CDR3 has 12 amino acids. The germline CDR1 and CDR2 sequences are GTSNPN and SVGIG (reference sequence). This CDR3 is CAWNWENTEAFF. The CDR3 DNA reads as TGTGCCTGGAATTGGGAAAACACTGAAGCTTTCTTT. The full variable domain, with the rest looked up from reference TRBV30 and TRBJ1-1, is SQTIHQWPATLVQPVGSPLSLECTVEGTSNPNLYWYRQAAGRGLQLLFYSVGIGQISSEVPQNLSASRPQDRQFILSSKKLLLSDSGFYLCAWNWENTEAFFGQGTRLTVV.

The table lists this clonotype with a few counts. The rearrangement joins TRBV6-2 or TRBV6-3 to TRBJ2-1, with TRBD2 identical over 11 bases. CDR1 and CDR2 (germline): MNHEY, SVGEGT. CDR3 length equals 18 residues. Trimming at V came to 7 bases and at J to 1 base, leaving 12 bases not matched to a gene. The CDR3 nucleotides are TGTGCCAGCACCTGGGGTAGCGGGAGGGCAAGATCCTACAATGAGCAGTTCTTC. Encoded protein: CASTWGSGRARSYNEQFF.

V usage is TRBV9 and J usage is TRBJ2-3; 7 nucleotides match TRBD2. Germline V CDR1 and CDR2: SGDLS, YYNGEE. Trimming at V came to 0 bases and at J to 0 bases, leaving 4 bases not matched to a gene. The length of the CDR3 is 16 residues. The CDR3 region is CASSVEAGVSTDTQYF. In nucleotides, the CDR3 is TGTGCCAGCAGCGTAGAGGCGGGAGTGAGCACAGATACGCAGTATTTT. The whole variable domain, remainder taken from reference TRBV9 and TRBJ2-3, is DSGVTQTPKHLITATGQRVTLRCSPRSGDLSVYWYQQSLDQGLQFLIQYYNGEERAKGNILERFSAQQFPDLHSELNLSSLELGDSALYFCASSVEAGVSTDTQYFGPGTRLTVL.

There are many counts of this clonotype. The CDR3 nucleotides are TGTGCCAGCAGTTTATGGGCGCAGCCGAACACCGGGGAGCTGTTTTTT. Its protein is CASSLWAQPNTGELFF. The rearrangement uses TRBV28 and TRBJ2-2; D gene uncertain. The germline V and J ends were trimmed by 0 bases and 0 bases, with 8 bases remaining between them. The CDR3 contains 16 residues. Per germline, CDR1 MDHEN and CDR2 SYDVKM.

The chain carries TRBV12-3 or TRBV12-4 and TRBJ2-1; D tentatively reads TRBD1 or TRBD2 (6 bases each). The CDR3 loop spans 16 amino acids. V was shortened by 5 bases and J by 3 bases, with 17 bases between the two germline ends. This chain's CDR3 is CASSIGGGPYYNEQFF. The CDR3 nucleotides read TGTGCCAGCAGTATCGGGGGCGGGCCTTACTACAATGAGCAGTTCTTC.

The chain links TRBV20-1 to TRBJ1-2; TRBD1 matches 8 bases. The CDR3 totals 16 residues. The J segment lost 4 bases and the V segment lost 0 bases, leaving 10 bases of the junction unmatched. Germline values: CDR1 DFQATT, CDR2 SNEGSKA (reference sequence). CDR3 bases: TGCAGTGCTAGAGATTGGTTGGGACAGGAGCCCTATGGCTACACCTTC. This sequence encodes CSARDWLGQEPYGYTF.

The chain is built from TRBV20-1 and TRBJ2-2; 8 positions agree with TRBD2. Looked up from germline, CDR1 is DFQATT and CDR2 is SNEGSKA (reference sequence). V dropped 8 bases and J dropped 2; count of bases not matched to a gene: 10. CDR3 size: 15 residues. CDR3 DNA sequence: TGCAGTACTGGGAGACTAGCGTCTAACACCGGGGAGCTGTTTTTT. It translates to CSTGRLASNTGELFF.

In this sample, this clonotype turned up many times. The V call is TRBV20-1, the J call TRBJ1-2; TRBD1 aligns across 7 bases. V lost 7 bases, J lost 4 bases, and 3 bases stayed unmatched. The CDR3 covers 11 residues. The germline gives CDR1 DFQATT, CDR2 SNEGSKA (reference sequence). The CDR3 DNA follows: TGCAGTGTGCCAGGGGGCTATGGCTACACCTTC. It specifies CSVPGGYGYTF.

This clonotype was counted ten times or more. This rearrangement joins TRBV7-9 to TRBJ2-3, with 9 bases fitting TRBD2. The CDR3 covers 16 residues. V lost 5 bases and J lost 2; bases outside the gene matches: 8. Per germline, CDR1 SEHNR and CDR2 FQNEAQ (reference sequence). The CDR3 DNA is TGTGCCAGCAGCCCCCCGGCTAGCGGGACCACAGATACGCAGTATTTT. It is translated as CASSPPASGTTDTQYF.

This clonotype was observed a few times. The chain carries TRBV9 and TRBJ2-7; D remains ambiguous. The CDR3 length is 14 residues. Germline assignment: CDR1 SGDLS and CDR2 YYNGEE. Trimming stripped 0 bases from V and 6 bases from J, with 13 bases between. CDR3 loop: CASSVASDRSEQYF. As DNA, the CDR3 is TGTGCCAGCAGCGTAGCTTCGGACCGCAGCGAGCAGTACTTC.

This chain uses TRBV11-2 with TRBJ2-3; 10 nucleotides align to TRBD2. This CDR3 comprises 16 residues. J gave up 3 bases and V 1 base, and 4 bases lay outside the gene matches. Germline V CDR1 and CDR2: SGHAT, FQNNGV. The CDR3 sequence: CASSLVLGLATDTQYF. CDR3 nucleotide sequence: TGTGCCAGCAGCTTAGTACTGGGACTAGCGACAGATACGCAGTATTTT.

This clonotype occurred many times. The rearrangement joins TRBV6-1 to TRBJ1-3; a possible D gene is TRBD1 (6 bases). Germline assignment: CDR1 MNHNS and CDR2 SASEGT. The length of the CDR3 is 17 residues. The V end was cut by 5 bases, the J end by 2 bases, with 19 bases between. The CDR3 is CASSTLRLQGPGNTIYF. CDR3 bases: TGTGCCAGCAGTACCCTCCGGCTACAGGGTCCTGGAAACACCATATATTTT.